The 7 T cell receptor beta chains in this list originate from one sample, sequenced in a study of blood T cell repertoires in COVID-19. Sequenced by immunoSEQ multiplex PCR; TCRdb stores in-frame clones only, minus some. The table lists 200,000 or so clones, around 85% of them singletons. Source material: peripheral blood. The receptors shown here come from a man between 65 and 85 years old with active or convalescent COVID-19.

The chain couples TRBV15 to TRBJ2-5, with D perhaps TRBD1 (6 bases). V was trimmed by 0 bases and J by 3 bases, leaving 11 bases between them. Per germline, CDR1 LNHNV and CDR2 YYDKDF (reference sequence). The CDR3 covers 15 residues. This CDR3 is CATSREAQGEETQYF. CDR3 coding DNA: TGTGCCACCAGCAGAGAAGCACAGGGAGAAGAGACCCAGTACTTC.

This chain uses TRBV3-1 (or the pseudogene TRBV3-2) with TRBJ2-1; D possibly corresponds to TRBD1 (6 bases). The CDR3 runs 13 residues. Germline V gene lookup returns CDR1 LGHDT and CDR2 YNNKEL (reference sequence). V was shortened by 4 bases and J by 9 bases, with 13 bases between the two germline ends. In DNA, the CDR3 is TGTGCCAGCAGCCGCTTACAGGGTCGTGAGCAGTTCTTC. It translates to CASSRLQGREQFF.

The gene calls are TRBV7-9 and TRBJ2-1; D not certain. The germline CDR1 and CDR2 sequences are SEHNR and FQNEAQ (reference sequence). This CDR3 is 13 amino acids long. Trimming left V 1 base short and J 8 bases short, with 9 bases between. The CDR3 DNA sequence: TGTGCCAGCAGCTTAGGCAACATCGATGAGCAGTTCTTC. This gives the protein CASSLGNIDEQFF.

The chain is built from TRBV6-5 and TRBJ1-5, with a weak D call TRBD1 (5 bases). This CDR3 contains 14 residues. CDR1 MNHEY and CDR2 SVGAGI come from the germline V gene. Trimming cost V 8 bases and J 1 base, with 12 bases left between them. The CDR3 DNA follows: TGTGCCAGCCGACGCGGGGCGAGCAATCAGCCCCAGCATTTT. It yields the protein CASRRGASNQPQHF.

The chain has TRBV7-2 and TRBJ2-3; D perhaps matches TRBD2 (6 bases). The CDR3 totals 15 residues. V lost 2 bases and J lost 0, with 9 bases in between. Germline CDR1 reads SGHTA; CDR2 reads FQGNSA. The CDR3 reads CASSLLRGSTDTQYF. CDR3 coding DNA: TGTGCCAGCAGCTTACTGCGGGGTAGCACAGATACGCAGTATTTT.

The CDR3: CASSGLEFGELFF. The CDR3 region has the DNA TGTGCCAGCAGTGGACTCGAGTTCGGGGAGCTGTTTTTT. V is TRBV27 and J is TRBJ2-2; possibly TRBD2 for D (5 bases). CDR3 size: 13 residues. V was cut by 5 bases and J by 7 bases, with 11 bases left in between. Germline lookup yields CDR1 MNHEY and CDR2 SMNVEV (reference sequence).

J is TRBJ1-1 and V is TRBV9; D unresolved. V shed 0 bases and J shed 6 bases, with 12 bases lying between them. Looked up from germline, CDR1 is SGDLS and CDR2 is YYNGEE. The CDR3 loop spans 14 amino acids. The DNA for the CDR3 is TGTGCCAGCAGCGTAGTTAACACCCTCGCTGAAGCTTTCTTT. Its translation: CASSVVNTLAEAFF.